The source of this T cell receptor beta chain is a study of regulatory T cells in long-lasting Graves disease. Relying on iRepertoire HTBI primers and Arm-PCR of CDR3 regions, the team built TCR beta libraries. From the multiplex PCR reads, TCRdb called clonotypes with MiXCR, one entry per CDR3 protein. The data show more than 300,000 distinct CDR3 sequences, over 9.5% seen once. Only a few counts were recorded for this clonotype. Its specificity is not known. Regarding the study as a whole: Persistent disease was associated with favored TRBV28 usage and with favored use of TRBJ1-2 and TRBJ2-5. Lower TCR diversity characterized persistent Graves' patients relative to newly diagnosed patients.

Time point noted: newly diagnosed GD, antithyroid drugs for less than 3 months. The TCR library was made from RNA extracted from PBMCs. CDR1 MGHDK and CDR2 SYGVNS come from the germline V gene. CDR3 length equals 16 residues. The germline V and J ends were trimmed by 8 bases and 1 base, with 18 bases remaining between them. These data were also reused for a study on T cells in Graves' hyperthyroidism and ophthalmopathy.

The TCR originated in a woman aged 18 to 35 with Graves disease. The source material was peripheral blood mononuclear cells (PBMCs), sampled at new diagnosis, from a patient treated with antithyroid drugs. This chain connects TRBV25-1 to TRBJ1-3; D uncertain. DNA of the CDR3: TGTGCCAGCGCAAAGGGCAAGGGTTTTTCTGGAAACACCATATATTTT. Encoded protein: CASAKGKGFSGNTIYF.